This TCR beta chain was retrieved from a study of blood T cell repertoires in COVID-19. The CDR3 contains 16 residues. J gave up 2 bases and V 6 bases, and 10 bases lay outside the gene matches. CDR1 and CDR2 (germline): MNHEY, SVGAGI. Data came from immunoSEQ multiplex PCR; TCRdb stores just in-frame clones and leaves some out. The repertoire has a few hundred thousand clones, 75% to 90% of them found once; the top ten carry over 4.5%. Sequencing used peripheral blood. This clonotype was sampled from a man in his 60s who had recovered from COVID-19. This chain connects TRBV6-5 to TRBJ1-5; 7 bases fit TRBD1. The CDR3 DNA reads TGTGCCAGCAGCTACCAGGGGGTTCGAGGCAATCAGCCCCAGCATTTT. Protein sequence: CASSYQGVRGNQPQHF.